This T cell receptor (beta chain) derives from a study of blood T cell repertoires in COVID-19. Participant age was about 18 to 95 years, and participants resided in about two dozen US areas. Symptom resolution, clearance, or two negative PCRs marked donors in Cohort 3 as recovered. The assay was immunoSEQ multiplex PCR, and TCRdb's table has in-frame clones only and misses some. The sample yields fewer than 400,000 clones, more than 90% seen once. CDR1 is LNHDA, CDR2 SQIVND, per germline (reference sequence). The ends were cut back, 5 bases at V and 8 bases at J, with 13 bases in the middle. The length of the CDR3 is 13 residues.

The receptor was isolated from a woman aged 25 to 39 who had recovered from COVID-19. What was sequenced was PBMCs or T cells enriched from blood (not recorded which). V and J are TRBV19 and TRBJ2-4, with D tentatively TRBD1 (7 bases). This chain's CDR3 is CASSFLRGDIQYF. CDR3 DNA: TGTGCCAGTAGTTTCCTCAGGGGGGACATTCAGTACTTC.